The present T cell receptor (beta chain) was sequenced within a study of OX40 agonist ivuxolimab in advanced cancers. Some clones are missing from TCRdb's copy, which holds only in-frame ones; the method was immunoSEQ multiplex PCR. The top ten hold roughly 0.5% of the sample, which has 75,000 to 95,000 clones, around 92% seen once. The germline gives CDR1 SNHLY, CDR2 FYNNEI. This CDR3 is 13 amino acids long. Trimming removed 5 bases from V and 8 bases from J; junction bases left unmatched: 6. The TCR comes from an adult with an advanced solid tumor such as melanoma, head and neck, liver or kidney cancer. This material consisted of CD4+ or CD8+ T cells sorted from blood, taken in a trial of the OX40 agonist ivuxolimab. The J gene is TRBJ2-3, the V gene TRBV2; TRBD2 aligns across 8 bases. CDR3 loop: CASSSTSVGTQYF. CDR3 nucleotide sequence: TGTGCCAGCAGTTCGACTAGCGTAGGTACGCAGTATTTT.